Shown below are 20 T cell receptor beta chains from a single sample sequenced in a study of blood T cells in healthy people across ages (dated by TCRdb to the mid-2010s). Receptor amplification or capture employed 5' RACE. The run used an Illumina HiSeq 2500. The second PCR ran for about 7 to 11 cycles and used a J-beta primer mix along with a sample-barcoded 5' primer. Clones were called with MiXCR by TCRdb after fastp trimmed the public reads at Q25, and only in-frame beta chains were retained. All rows with the same CDR3 protein become a single entry with the most common DNA and genes. This sample gives more than 450,000 distinct CDR3 sequences in total; around 27% of them show up just once. The ten largest clonotypes hold 3.6% of the sample. These data are also associated with another study on T cells of mothers and their children.

The sample was blood. These TCRs come from a boy aged 2-15 years in good health.

This clonotype was counted only a few times. The J gene is TRBJ2-5, the V gene TRBV25-1; D uncertain. CDR3 length: 12 residues. Trimming removed 2 bases from V and 2 bases from J, with 3 bases in between. The germline gives CDR1 MGHDK, CDR2 SYGVNS. Here the CDR3 reads CASSEVQETQYF. DNA of the CDR3: TGTGCCAGCAGTGAAGTACAAGAGACCCAGTACTTC.

The rearrangement uses TRBV6-5 and TRBJ2-7; D is ambiguous. Germline V gives CDR1 MNHEY, CDR2 SVGAGI. V was shortened by 0 bases and J by 7 bases, with 16 bases between the two germline ends. The CDR3 length is 15 residues. In DNA, the CDR3 is TGTGCCAGCAGTTACTCGAATGGCGTGGGTACAGAGCAGTACTTC. This encodes CASSYSNGVGTEQYF.

This clonotype was counted many times. CDR3: CASSLILTSGRTGELFF. CDR3 in DNA: TGCGCCAGCAGCTTGATACTGACTAGCGGAAGAACCGGGGAGCTGTTTTTT. J is TRBJ2-2 and V is TRBV5-1; 9 positions match TRBD2. Germline values: CDR1 SGHRS, CDR2 YFSETQ. CDR3 size: 17 residues. Trimming cost V 1 base and J 5 bases; bases outside gene matches: 9. The variable domain in full, completed from reference TRBV5-1 and TRBJ2-2, reads KAGVTQTPRYLIKTRGQQVTLSCSPISGHRSVSWYQQTPGQGLQFLFEYFSETQRNKGNFPGRFSGRQFSNSRSEMNVSTLELGDSALYLCASSLILTSGRTGELFFGEGSRLTVL.

There are a few counts of this clonotype. The chain recombines TRBV19 with TRBJ2-5; D ambiguous. Germline CDR1 reads LNHDA; CDR2 reads SQIVND (reference sequence). The CDR3 has 12 amino acids. Trimming removed 3 bases from V and 4 bases from J, with 6 bases in between. CDR3 amino acids: CASSMLRETQYF. The CDR3 region has the DNA TGTGCCAGTAGTATGCTCCGAGAGACCCAGTACTTC.

The rearrangement joins TRBV2 to TRBJ2-5, with TRBD1 matching over 7 bases. V lost 7 bases to trimming and J lost 7 bases; unmatched junction nucleotides: 12. There are 14 residues in the CDR3. In germline, CDR1 is SNHLY, CDR2 FYNNEI. The CDR3 DNA follows: TGTGCCAGCACCACAGGGGTGGGGATTGGGACCCAGTACTTC. It codes for CASTTGVGIGTQYF.

The chain is built from TRBV30 and TRBJ2-3; 14 nucleotides align to TRBD2. The CDR3 consists of 15 residues. With V trimmed by 4 bases and J by 5 bases, 5 bases remained unmatched. The germline V gene encodes CDR1 GTSNPN and CDR2 SVGIG (reference sequence). CDR3 amino acids: CAWTGTSGRRDTQYF. In nucleotides, the CDR3 is TGTGCCTGGACCGGGACTAGCGGGAGACGAGATACGCAGTATTTT.

J is TRBJ2-5 and V is TRBV4-1, with D maybe TRBD1 (6 bases). The V and J ends lost 5 bases and 2 bases respectively, with 15 bases between them. CDR3 length equals 15 residues. CDR1 MGHRA and CDR2 YSYEKL come from the germline V gene. The CDR3 region is CASSKITGQQETQYF. The CDR3 DNA sequence: TGCGCCAGCAGCAAGATAACGGGACAACAAGAGACCCAGTACTTC.

The rearrangement links TRBV18 to TRBJ2-1; TRBD1 aligns across 9 bases. The CDR3 extends over 16 amino acids. Germline loops: CDR1 KGHSH, CDR2 LQKENI. V lost 1 base to trimming and J lost 2 bases; unmatched junction nucleotides: 3. CDR3 loop: CASSPLGQGTYNEQFF. The CDR3 nucleotides read TGTGCCAGCTCACCACTGGGACAGGGTACCTACAATGAGCAGTTCTTC. Together with reference TRBV18 and TRBJ2-1, the CDR3 gives the full variable domain: NAGVMQNPRHLVRRRGQEARLRCSPMKGHSHVYWYRQLPEEGLKFMVYLQKENIIDESGMPKERFSAEFPKEGPSILRIQQVVRGDSAAYFCASSPLGQGTYNEQFFGPGTRLTVL.

This clonotype has just a few counts. V is TRBV7-9 and J is TRBJ1-1; D is unclear. CDR1 and CDR2 from the germline V gene are SEHNR and FQNEAQ (reference sequence). This CDR3 has 13 residues. The ends were cut back, 5 bases at V and 4 bases at J, with 11 bases in the middle. The CDR3 DNA follows: TGTGCCAGCAGCAGGACGCCAATCACTGAAGCTTTCTTT. As protein: CASSRTPITEAFF.

V is TRBV7-9 and J is TRBJ2-5, with a tentative D call TRBD1 (5 bases). CDR3 length equals 13 residues. Deletions cut 4 bases from V and 11 bases from J, with 17 bases between. Germline CDR1 is SEHNR and CDR2 is FQNEAQ (reference sequence). In nucleotides, the CDR3 is TGTGCCAGCAGCTCGGACATGTCCTACAAGCAGTACTTC. Protein product: CASSSDMSYKQYF. Full variable domain (rest looked up from reference TRBV7-9 and TRBJ2-5): DTGVSQNPRHKITKRGQNVTFRCDPISEHNRLYWYRQTLGQGPEFLTYFQNEAQLEKSRLLSDRFSAERPKGSFSTLEIQRTEQGDSAMYLCASSSDMSYKQYFGPGTRLLVL.

This clonotype showed up just a few times. The V call is TRBV5-1, the J call TRBJ1-2, with D unresolved. The CDR3 is made up of 15 amino acids. V was shortened by 2 bases and J by 0 bases, with 11 bases between the two germline ends. From germline, CDR1 is SGHRS and CDR2 YFSETQ. The CDR3 DNA sequence: TGCGCCAGCAGCTTCACCACTTTAGCTAACTATGGCTACACCTTC. This codes for CASSFTTLANYGYTF.

V usage is TRBV12-3 or TRBV12-4 and J usage is TRBJ1-1; TRBD1 might be the D (5 bases). The CDR3 is 15 residues long. Trimming took off 2 bases at V and 1 base at J, with 11 bases between the two ends. CDR3 protein: CASSLYQGANTEAFF. CDR3 in DNA: TGTGCCAGCAGTTTATATCAGGGCGCGAACACTGAAGCTTTCTTT.

This clonotype was seen only once. The V call is TRBV5-1, the J call TRBJ2-1; 8 bases fit TRBD2. Trimming removed 0 bases from V and 6 bases from J; junction bases left unmatched: 8. The CDR3 contains 16 residues. In germline, CDR1 is SGHRS, CDR2 YFSETQ. This chain's CDR3 is CASSLEVAGLGNEQFF. CDR3 nucleotides: TGCGCCAGCAGCTTGGAAGTAGCGGGATTGGGCAATGAGCAGTTCTTC.

The CDR3 is CASSELGTSSYNEQFF. CDR3 coding DNA: TGCGCCAGCAGTGAGTTGGGGACTAGCTCCTACAATGAGCAGTTCTTC. This chain joins TRBV10-2 and TRBJ2-1, with 8 bases identical to TRBD2. V shed 1 base, J shed 0 bases, and the junction held 2 bases outside the gene matches. Germline V gives CDR1 WSHSY, CDR2 SAAADI. There are 16 residues in the CDR3.

The chain combines TRBV7-2 with TRBJ1-1; 9 bases match TRBD1. Germline V gene sequence: CDR1 SGHTA, CDR2 FQGNSA. This CDR3 region has 14 residues. Losses at the gene ends were 8 bases for V and 4 bases for J; bases not matched to a gene: 8. The CDR3 spells CASGTGGAPTEAFF. CDR3 DNA: TGTGCCAGCGGAACAGGGGGCGCCCCCACTGAAGCTTTCTTT.

This clonotype has more than one count but fewer than ten. The chain recombines TRBV29-1 with TRBJ1-1, with D perhaps matching TRBD1 (5 bases). This CDR3 contains 14 residues. Germline CDR1 SQVTM, CDR2 ANQGSEA. Trimming pared 7 bases from V and 1 base from J, leaving 16 bases between. CDR3 coding DNA: TGCAGCGCTCAGAAGGGACTCCGGAACACTGAAGCTTTCTTT. Protein product: CSAQKGLRNTEAFF.

This clonotype was found a few times. V and J are TRBV6-1 and TRBJ2-1; 11 nucleotides agree with TRBD2. V shed 7 bases and J 5 bases; nucleotides not matched to a gene: 10. The CDR3 is made up of 16 amino acids. The V gene's germline CDR1 is MNHNS and CDR2 SASEGT. The CDR3 here is CASTAIAGGSHNEQFF. The CDR3 coding sequence is TGTGCCAGCACTGCTATAGCGGGAGGGTCCCACAATGAGCAGTTCTTC.

The chain is built from TRBV20-1 and TRBJ2-7, with 7 nucleotides matching TRBD2. This CDR3 has 14 residues. CDR1 and CDR2 (germline): DFQATT, SNEGSKA (reference sequence). With V trimmed by 1 base and J by 0 bases, 3 bases remained unmatched. CDR3 region: CSARASGLSYEQYF. CDR3 DNA sequence: TGCAGTGCTAGAGCTAGCGGACTCTCCTACGAGCAGTACTTC.

The chain carries TRBV6-2 or TRBV6-3 and TRBJ2-7; tentative D call: TRBD1 (6 bases). CDR3 length: 16 residues. V was pared by 2 bases and J by 0 bases, with 14 bases between. The germline gives CDR1 MNHEY, CDR2 SVGEGT. Here the CDR3 DNA reads TGTGCCAGCAGTTACAAGTACGGCAGGGGCTCCTACGAGCAGTACTTC. It translates to CASSYKYGRGSYEQYF.

The chain is built from TRBV7-9 and TRBJ2-5; D is perhaps TRBD1 (6 bases). V was pared by 2 bases and J by 2 bases, with 18 bases between. The CDR3 covers 17 residues. Per germline, CDR1 SEHNR and CDR2 FQNEAQ (reference sequence). The CDR3 spells CASSLPLSRDMQETQYF. The CDR3 nucleotides are TGTGCCAGCAGCTTACCACTTTCCCGGGACATGCAAGAGACCCAGTACTTC. The full variable domain, with the rest looked up from reference TRBV7-9 and TRBJ2-5, is DTGVSQNPRHKITKRGQNVTFRCDPISEHNRLYWYRQTLGQGPEFLTYFQNEAQLEKSRLLSDRFSAERPKGSFSTLEIQRTEQGDSAMYLCASSLPLSRDMQETQYFGPGTRLLVL.